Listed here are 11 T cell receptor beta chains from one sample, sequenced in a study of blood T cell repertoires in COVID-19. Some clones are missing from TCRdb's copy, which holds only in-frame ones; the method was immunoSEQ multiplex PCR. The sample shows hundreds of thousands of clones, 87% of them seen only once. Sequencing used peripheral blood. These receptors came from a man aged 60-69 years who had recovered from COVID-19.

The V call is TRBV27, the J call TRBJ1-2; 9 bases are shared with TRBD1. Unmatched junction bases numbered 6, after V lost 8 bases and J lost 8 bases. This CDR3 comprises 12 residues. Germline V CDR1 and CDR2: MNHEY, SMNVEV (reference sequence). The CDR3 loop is CASAGQGSGYTF. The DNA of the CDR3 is TGTGCCAGCGCCGGACAGGGGTCGGGCTACACCTTC.

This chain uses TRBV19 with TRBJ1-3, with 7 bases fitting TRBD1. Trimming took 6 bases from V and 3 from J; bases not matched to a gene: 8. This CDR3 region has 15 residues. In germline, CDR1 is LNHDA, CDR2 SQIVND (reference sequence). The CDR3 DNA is TGTGCCAGTAGCCTAGACAGGGCCAGTGGAAACACCATATATTTT. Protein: CASSLDRASGNTIYF.

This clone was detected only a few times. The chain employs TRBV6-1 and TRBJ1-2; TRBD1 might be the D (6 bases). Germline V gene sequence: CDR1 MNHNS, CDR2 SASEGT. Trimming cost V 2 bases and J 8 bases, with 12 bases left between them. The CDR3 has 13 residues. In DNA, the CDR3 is TGTGCCAGCAGTGAATTTGGGACAAAAGGCTACACCTTC. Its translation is CASSEFGTKGYTF.

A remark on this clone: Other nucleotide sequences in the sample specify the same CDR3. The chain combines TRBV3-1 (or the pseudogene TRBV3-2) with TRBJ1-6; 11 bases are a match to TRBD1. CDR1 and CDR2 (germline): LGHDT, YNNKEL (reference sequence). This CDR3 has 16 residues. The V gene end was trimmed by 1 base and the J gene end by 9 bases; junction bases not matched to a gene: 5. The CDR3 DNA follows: TGTGCCAGCAGCCAAGGGACAGGGGGCGTTGGTTCACCCCTCCACTTT. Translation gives CASSQGTGGVGSPLHF.

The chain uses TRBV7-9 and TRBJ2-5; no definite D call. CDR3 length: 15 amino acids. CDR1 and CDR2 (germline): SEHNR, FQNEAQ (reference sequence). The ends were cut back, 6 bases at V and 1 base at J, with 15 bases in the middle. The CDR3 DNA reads TGTGCCAGCAGGCTCACAGTGGGCTTCCAAGAGACCCAGTACTTC. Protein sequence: CASRLTVGFQETQYF.

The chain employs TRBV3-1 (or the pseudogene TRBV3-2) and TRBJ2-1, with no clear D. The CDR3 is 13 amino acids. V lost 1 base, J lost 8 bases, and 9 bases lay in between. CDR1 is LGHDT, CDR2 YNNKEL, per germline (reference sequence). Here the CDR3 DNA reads TGTGCCAGCAGCCAAGGGCTAGTCGATGAGCAGTTCTTC. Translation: CASSQGLVDEQFF.

The CDR3 reads CATTRAGRNSPLHF. CDR3 nucleotides: TGTGCCACTACACGGGCAGGGAGGAATTCACCCCTCCACTTT. The chain is built from TRBV2 and TRBJ1-6; D perhaps matches TRBD1 (5 bases). The CDR3 extends over 14 amino acids. Trimming removed 10 bases at V and 7 bases at J, with 17 bases between. Germline V CDR1 and CDR2: SNHLY, FYNNEI.

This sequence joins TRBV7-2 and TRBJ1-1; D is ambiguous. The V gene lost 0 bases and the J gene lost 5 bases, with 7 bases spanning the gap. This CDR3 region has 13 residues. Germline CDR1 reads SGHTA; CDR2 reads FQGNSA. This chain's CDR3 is CASSLARGTEAFF. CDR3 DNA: TGTGCCAGCAGCTTAGCCCGGGGAACTGAAGCTTTCTTT.

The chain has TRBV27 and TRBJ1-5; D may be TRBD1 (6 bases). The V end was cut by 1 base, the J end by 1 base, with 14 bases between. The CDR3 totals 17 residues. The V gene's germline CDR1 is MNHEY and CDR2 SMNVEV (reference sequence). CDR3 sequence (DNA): TGTGCCAGCAGTTTATTCGGGGTTACAGGGAGCAATCAGCCCCAGCATTTT. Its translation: CASSLFGVTGSNQPQHF.

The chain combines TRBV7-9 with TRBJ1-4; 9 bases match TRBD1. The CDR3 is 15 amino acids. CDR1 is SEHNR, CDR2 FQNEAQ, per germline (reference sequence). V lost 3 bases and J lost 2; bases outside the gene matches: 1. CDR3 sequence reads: CASSFGQGTNEKLFF. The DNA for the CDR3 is TGTGCCAGCAGCTTCGGACAGGGGACTAATGAAAAACTGTTTTTT.

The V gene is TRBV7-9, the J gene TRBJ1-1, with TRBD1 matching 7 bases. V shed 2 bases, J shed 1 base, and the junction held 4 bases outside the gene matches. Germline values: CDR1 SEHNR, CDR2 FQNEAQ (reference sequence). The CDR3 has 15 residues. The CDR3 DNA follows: TGTGCCAGCAGCTTAACTGCAGGGGGGAACACTGAAGCTTTCTTT. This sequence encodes CASSLTAGGNTEAFF. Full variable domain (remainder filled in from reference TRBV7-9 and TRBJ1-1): DTGVSQNPRHKITKRGQNVTFRCDPISEHNRLYWYRQTLGQGPEFLTYFQNEAQLEKSRLLSDRFSAERPKGSFSTLEIQRTEQGDSAMYLCASSLTAGGNTEAFFGQGTRLTVV.